This is a list of T cell receptor beta chains from one sample in a study of blood T cell repertoires in COVID-19. Only in-frame clones appear in the TCRdb table, and some are missing; sequencing was by immunoSEQ multiplex PCR. The sample includes approximately 47,000 clones, 70% to 90% of them seen just once. Specimen: peripheral blood. The source of these receptors is an elderly woman with COVID-19, enrolled during active disease. The CDR3 runs from the conserved cysteine through the conserved F or W. Each record gives: clone size, V gene, J gene, D gene, CDR3 protein, CDR3 DNA. The D gene is left open where the match is weak. Where a row states a size, it is once, few, many or the class of an expanded clone; other rows omit it.

medium-sized,TRBV18,TRBJ1-5,TRBD1,CASSPAGTGNQPQHF,TGTGCCAGCTCACCCGCGGGGACAGGCAATCAGCCCCAGCATTTT
NA,TRBV11-2,TRBJ1-2,NA,CASSLEGSGYTF,TGTGCCAGCAGCTTAGAGGGGAGTGGCTACACCTTC
NA,TRBV5-3,TRBJ2-3,TRBD2,CARSSDWGKSGGSSTDTQYF,TGTGCCAGAAGCAGTGACTGGGGTAAAAGCGGGGGTTCTAGCACAGATACGCAGTATTTT
NA,TRBV6-6,TRBJ2-7,NA,CASSPHTYEQYF,TGTGCCAGCAGCCCTCACACCTACGAGCAGTACTTC
NA,TRBV23-1,TRBJ2-5,NA,CASSQFKTGQETQYF,TGCGCCAGCAGTCAATTCAAGACGGGCCAAGAGACCCAGTACTTC
NA,TRBV27,TRBJ1-1,NA,CASSLSPLVRRENTEAFF,TGTGCCAGCAGTTTATCTCCCCTTGTCAGGCGAGAGAACACTGAAGCTTTCTTT
NA,TRBV19,TRBJ1-2,TRBD1,CASSMTGGSNYGYTF,TGTGCCAGTAGTATGACAGGGGGCTCTAACTATGGCTACACCTTC
NA,TRBV6-4,TRBJ1-6,NA,CASSVPHVGGKNSPLHF,TGTGCCAGCAGTGTACCCCACGTTGGAGGGAAAAATTCACCCCTCCACTTT
NA,TRBV9,TRBJ1-6,NA,CASTVGSGNSPLHF,TGTGCCAGCACAGTAGGGAGCGGGAATTCACCCCTCCACTTT
NA,TRBV28,TRBJ1-5,TRBD1,CASSLSAGGSNQPQHF,TGTGCCAGCAGTTTATCAGCAGGGGGATCCAATCAGCCCCAGCATTTT
NA,TRBV14,TRBJ1-2,NA,CASSRAPTANYGYTF,TGTGCCAGCAGCAGGGCCCCGACAGCCAACTATGGCTACACCTTC
NA,TRBV2,TRBJ1-2,NA,CASIIEVGGAYGYTF,TGTGCCAGCATCATCGAGGTGGGGGGGGCCTATGGCTACACCTTC
once,TRBV28,TRBJ2-7,NA,CASRDNAYEQYF,TGTGCCAGCAGAGACAACGCCTACGAGCAGTACTTC
NA,TRBV2,TRBJ2-7,TRBD1,CASSGDRVGSYEQYF,TGTGCCAGCAGTGGAGACAGGGTGGGATCCTACGAGCAGTACTTC
NA,TRBV7-2,TRBJ2-5,TRBD2,CASSLSGLGETQYF,TGTGCCAGCAGCTTATCGGGACTAGGGGAGACCCAGTACTTC
NA,TRBV15,TRBJ1-6,NA,CATRPRGGNSPLHF,TGTGCCACCAGGCCCAGGGGTGGCAATTCACCCCTCCACTTT
few,TRBV5-4,TRBJ2-2,TRBD2,CASSAGLAGGPTGELFF,TGTGCCAGCAGCGCAGGACTAGCGGGAGGCCCCACCGGGGAGCTGTTTTTT
NA,TRBV5-4,TRBJ2-3,NA,CASRGQAGATDTQYF,TGTGCCAGCAGGGGGCAGGCGGGGGCCACAGATACGCAGTATTTT
NA,TRBV6-5,TRBJ1-4,TRBD1,CASRGGLREKLFF,TGTGCCAGCAGAGGGGGCCTGCGAGAAAAACTGTTTTTT
NA,TRBV6-6,TRBJ2-7,TRBD1,CASSSGQGIHEQYF,TGTGCCAGCAGTTCGGGACAGGGGATACACGAGCAGTACTTC
NA,TRBV11-1,TRBJ1-4,NA,CASSPRTAEKLFF,TGTGCCAGCAGCCCCCGGACAGCGGAAAAACTGTTTTTT
NA,TRBV2,TRBJ1-1,TRBD1,CASIPTGSGTEAFF,TGTGCCAGCATACCGACAGGGTCGGGCACTGAAGCTTTCTTT
NA,TRBV6-5,TRBJ2-7,NA,CASSLTRQRGSEQYF,TGTGCCAGCAGTCTGACTAGGCAACGGGGGTCCGAGCAGTACTTC
NA,TRBV29-1,TRBJ2-2,TRBD2,CSVGLAGGTGELFF,TGCAGCGTTGGACTAGCGGGAGGCACCGGGGAGCTGTTTTTT
NA,TRBV12-3/TRBV12-4,TRBJ1-2,NA,CASSFRGYGYTF,TGTGCCAGCAGTTTCAGGGGCTATGGCTACACCTTC
NA,TRBV6-5,TRBJ2-1,TRBD1,CASSTDRGYNEQFF,TGTGCCAGCAGTACCGACAGGGGTTACAATGAGCAGTTCTTC
NA,TRBV6-5,TRBJ1-2,NA,CASSIRGSSNYGYTF,TGTGCCAGCAGTATCAGGGGCTCGTCTAACTATGGCTACACCTTC
NA,TRBV5-1,TRBJ1-3,TRBD1,CASWTGSGNTIYF,TGCGCCAGCTGGACAGGATCGGGAAACACCATATATTTT
once,TRBV27,TRBJ2-7,NA,CASSLRGTRYYEQYF,TGTGCCAGCAGTTTAAGGGGGACACGTTACTACGAGCAGTACTTC
once,TRBV30,TRBJ2-1,TRBD2,CASRLAGGNEQFF,TGTGCCTCTCGACTAGCGGGGGGTAATGAGCAGTTCTTC
NA,TRBV6-6,TRBJ1-5,TRBD1,CASSEQGAGNQPQHF,TGTGCCAGCAGCGAACAGGGGGCAGGCAATCAGCCCCAGCATTTT
NA,TRBV11-2,TRBJ2-7,TRBD2,CASSLTTSGSPYEQYF,TGTGCCAGCAGCTTAACTACTAGCGGGAGCCCCTACGAGCAGTACTTC
NA,TRBV3-1/TRBV3-2,TRBJ1-1,NA,CASSPYPRQSTLNTEAFF,TGTGCCAGCAGCCCATATCCTCGACAGAGCACCCTGAACACTGAAGCTTTCTTT
NA,TRBV28,TRBJ2-7,TRBD1,CASSGRGREQYF,TGTGCCAGCTCCGGCAGGGGGCGCGAGCAGTACTTC
NA,TRBV6-5,TRBJ1-2,NA,CASTSWRERDGYTF,TGTGCCAGCACCTCATGGAGGGAGAGGGATGGCTACACCTTC
NA,TRBV11-3,TRBJ2-1,NA,CASSLDSSSYNEQFF,TGTGCCAGCAGCTTAGACTCGAGCTCCTACAATGAGCAGTTCTTC
few,TRBV7-2,TRBJ1-6,TRBD1,CASSNGRGSYNSPLHF,TGTGCCAGCAGCAACGGCAGGGGGTCCTATAATTCACCCCTCCACTTT
NA,TRBV6-5,TRBJ1-2,NA,CASSPSRGVYYGYTF,TGTGCCAGCAGTCCTTCGCGGGGGGTGTACTATGGCTACACCTTC
NA,TRBV6-5,TRBJ2-3,NA,CASSSAIGQYEQYF,TGTGCCAGCAGTTCCGCCATCGGACAGTACGAGCAGTATTTT
NA,TRBV6-5,TRBJ2-7,NA,CASSYGGLQQYF,TGTGCCAGCAGTTACGGGGGCCTTCAGCAGTACTTC
NA,TRBV6-6,TRBJ2-1,NA,CASSSLNRPEQFF,TGTGCCAGCAGTTCCCTCAACAGGCCTGAGCAGTTCTTC
NA,TRBV5-8,TRBJ1-5,NA,CASSPGGNQPQHF,TGTGCCAGCAGCCCGGGGGGAAATCAGCCCCAGCATTTT